A single sample is the source of the 7 T cell receptor beta chains below, sequenced in a study of cytomegalovirus exposure and HLA in healthy donors. The PCR used 60 Vbeta and 13 Jbeta primers. Profiling relied on immunoSEQ multiplex PCR, and the TCRdb table lists in-frame clones only, not all of them. The sample holds 170,000 or so clones, more than 65% seen once. The source material was PBMCs. The source is a woman aged 25 to 39 in good health and CMV-seronegative.

In this sample, this clone turned up once. The chain carries TRBV5-1 and TRBJ2-7, with 10 positions matching TRBD2. This CDR3 is built from 17 residues. Germline V CDR1 and CDR2: SGHRS, YFSETQ. The V segment lost 4 bases and the J segment 3 bases; nucleotides outside the gene matches: 13. The CDR3 here is CASSLLWTSGVNYEQYF. DNA of the CDR3: TGCGCCAGCAGCCTACTATGGACTAGCGGAGTGAACTACGAGCAGTACTTC. Full variable domain (rest looked up from reference TRBV5-1 and TRBJ2-7): KAGVTQTPRYLIKTRGQQVTLSCSPISGHRSVSWYQQTPGQGLQFLFEYFSETQRNKGNFPGRFSGRQFSNSRSEMNVSTLELGDSALYLCASSLLWTSGVNYEQYFGPGTRLTVT.

The rearrangement joins TRBV6-6 to TRBJ2-7, with a possible D match to TRBD2 (6 bases). The CDR3 consists of 12 residues. CDR1 MNHNY and CDR2 SVGAGI come from the germline V gene (reference sequence). V was clipped by 8 bases and J by 2 bases, with 10 bases between them. The DNA of the CDR3 is TGTGCCAGCCGGGACTTACCCTACGAGCAGTACTTC. Translated: CASRDLPYEQYF.

This sequence joins TRBV19 and TRBJ2-2, with D perhaps matching TRBD1 (6 bases). CDR1 LNHDA and CDR2 SQIVND come from the germline V gene (reference sequence). Trimming left V 5 bases short and J 8 bases short, with 18 bases between. This CDR3 is 15 amino acids long. CDR3 residues: CASSPTNRAGGELFF. As DNA, the CDR3 is TGTGCCAGTAGTCCTACAAACAGGGCAGGAGGGGAGCTGTTTTTT.

The chain uses TRBV2 and TRBJ2-1; D remains unclear. V dropped 2 bases and J dropped 6 bases, with 11 bases sitting between them. CDR3 length: 14 amino acids. Germline CDR1 and CDR2: SNHLY and FYNNEI. In DNA, the CDR3 is TGTGCCAGCAGTGAAAGGCTAGGATTCAATGAGCAGTTCTTC. The encoded protein is CASSERLGFNEQFF.

The genes are TRBV19 and TRBJ1-1; 7 nucleotides line up with TRBD1. Trimming at V came to 3 bases and at J to 1 base, leaving 2 bases not matched to a gene. The CDR3 is made up of 14 amino acids. CDR1 is LNHDA and CDR2 is SQIVND in the germline V gene (reference sequence). The chain's CDR3 is CASSIRTGNTEAFF. In DNA form, the CDR3 reads TGTGCCAGTAGTATCCGGACAGGGAACACTGAAGCTTTCTTT.

V and J are TRBV10-3 and TRBJ1-4, with 11 bases aligning to TRBD1. CDR1 is ENHRY and CDR2 is SYGVKD in the germline V gene. J lost 1 base, V lost 4 bases, and 2 bases had no gene match. The CDR3 has 16 amino acids. CDR3 in DNA: TGTGCCATCAGTGTCGGGACAGGGGGAACTAATGAAAAACTGTTTTTT. It encodes CAISVGTGGTNEKLFF.

This clone was seen only a few times. CDR3 sequence: CASSFNIAYEQYF. CDR3 nucleotide sequence: TGCGCCAGCAGCTTCAACATCGCCTACGAGCAGTACTTC. This chain uses TRBV5-1 with TRBJ2-7; D remains ambiguous. The length of the CDR3 is 13 residues. Trimming took 2 bases from V and 2 from J, leaving 8 bases between them. CDR1 is SGHRS and CDR2 is YFSETQ in the germline V gene.